A single count supports the clone carrying this T cell receptor (beta chain). Its antigen remains unknown. These data originate in a study of T cell responses to AZD1222 COVID-19 vaccine. This CDR3 spans 14 amino acids. V lost 6 bases to trimming and J lost 8 bases, with 16 bases between them. Germline V gene data show CDR1 as MGHDK and CDR2 as SYGVNS. Overall study findings and caveats: An increase in Spike-specific TCR breadth and depth was observed after two AZD1222 doses.

Using immunoSEQ multiplex PCR, the repertoire was profiled, and TCRdb retains in-frame clones only, with some absent. Of around 140,000 clones in the sample, approximately 90% were seen once. This clonotype was obtained from an adult who received the AZD1222 COVID-19 vaccine. The J gene is TRBJ1-4, the V gene TRBV25-1; D is unclear. The sequencing here drew on peripheral blood, taken 28 days after the second AZD1222 dose. The CDR3 DNA is TGTGCCAGCAGGGACGCGGGAGTCCGCGAAAAACTGTTTTTT. Its protein product is CASRDAGVREKLFF. Combining the CDR3 with reference TRBV25-1 and TRBJ1-4 gives the whole variable domain EADIYQTPRYLVIGTGKKITLECSQTMGHDKMYWYQQDPGMELHLIHYSYGVNSTEKGDLSSESTVSRIRTEHFPLTLESARPSHTSQYLCASRDAGVREKLFFGSGTQLSVL.